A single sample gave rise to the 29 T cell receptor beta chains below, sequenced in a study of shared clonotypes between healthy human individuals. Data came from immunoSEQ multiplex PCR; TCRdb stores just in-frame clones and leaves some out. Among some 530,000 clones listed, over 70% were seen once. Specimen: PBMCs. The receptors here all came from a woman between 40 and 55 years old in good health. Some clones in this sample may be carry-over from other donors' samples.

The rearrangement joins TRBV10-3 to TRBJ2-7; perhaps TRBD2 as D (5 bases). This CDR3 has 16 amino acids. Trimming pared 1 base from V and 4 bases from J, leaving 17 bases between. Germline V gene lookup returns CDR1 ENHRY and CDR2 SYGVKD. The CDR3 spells CAISEFHQYGNYEQYF. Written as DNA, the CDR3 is TGTGCCATCAGTGAGTTTCACCAATACGGGAATTACGAGCAGTACTTC.

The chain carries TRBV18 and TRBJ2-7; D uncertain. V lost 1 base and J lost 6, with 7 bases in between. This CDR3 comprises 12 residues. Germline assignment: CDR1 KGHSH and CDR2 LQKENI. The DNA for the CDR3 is TGTGCCAGCTCACCACGTAAGGGCGAGCAGTACTTC. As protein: CASSPRKGEQYF.

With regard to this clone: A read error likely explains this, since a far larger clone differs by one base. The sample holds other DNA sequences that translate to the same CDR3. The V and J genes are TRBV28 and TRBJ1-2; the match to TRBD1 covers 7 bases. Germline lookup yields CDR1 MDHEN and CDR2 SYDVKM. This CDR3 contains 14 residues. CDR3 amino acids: CASRTTGVRYGYTF. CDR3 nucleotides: TGCGCCAGCAGAACTACAGGGGTCCGGTATGGCTACACCTTC.

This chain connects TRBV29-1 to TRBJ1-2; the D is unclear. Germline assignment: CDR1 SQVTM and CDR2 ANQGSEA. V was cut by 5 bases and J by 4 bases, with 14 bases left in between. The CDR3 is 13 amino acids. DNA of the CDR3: TGCAGCGTTAGGGTCGAGAGCCCCTATGGCTACACCTTC. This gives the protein CSVRVESPYGYTF. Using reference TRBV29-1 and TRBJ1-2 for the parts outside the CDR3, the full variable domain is SAVISQKPSRDICQRGTSLTIQCQVDSQVTMMFWYRQQPGQSLTLIATANQGSEATYESGFVIDKFPISRPNLTFSTLTVSNMSPEDSSIYLCSVRVESPYGYTFGSGTRLTVV.

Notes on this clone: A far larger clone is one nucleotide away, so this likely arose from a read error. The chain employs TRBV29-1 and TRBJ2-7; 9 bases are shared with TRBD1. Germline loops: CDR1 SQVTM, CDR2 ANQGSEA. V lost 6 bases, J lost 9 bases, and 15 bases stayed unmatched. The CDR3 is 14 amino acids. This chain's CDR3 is CSVQIPGQGHGQYF. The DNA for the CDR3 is TGCAGCGTCCAAATACCGGGACAGGGTCACGGGCAGTACTTC.

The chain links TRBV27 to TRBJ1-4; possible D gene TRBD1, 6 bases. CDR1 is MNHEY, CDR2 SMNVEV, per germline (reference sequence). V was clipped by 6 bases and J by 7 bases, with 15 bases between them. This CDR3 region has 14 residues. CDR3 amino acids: CASRDTGLGEKLFF. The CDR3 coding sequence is TGTGCCAGCAGGGACACAGGGCTAGGTGAAAAACTGTTTTTT.

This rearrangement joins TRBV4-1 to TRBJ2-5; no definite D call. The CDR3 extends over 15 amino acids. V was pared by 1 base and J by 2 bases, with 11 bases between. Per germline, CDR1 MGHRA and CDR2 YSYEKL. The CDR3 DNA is TGCGCCAGCAGCCAAGGGGTTGGGCGACAAGAGACCCAGTACTTC. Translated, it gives CASSQGVGRQETQYF.

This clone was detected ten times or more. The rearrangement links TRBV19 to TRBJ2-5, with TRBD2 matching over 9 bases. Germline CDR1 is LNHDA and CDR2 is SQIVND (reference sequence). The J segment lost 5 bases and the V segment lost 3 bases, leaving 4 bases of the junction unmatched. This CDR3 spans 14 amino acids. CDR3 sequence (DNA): TGTGCCAGTAGTATCCCCGGACTAGCGGAGACCCAGTACTTC. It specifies CASSIPGLAETQYF.

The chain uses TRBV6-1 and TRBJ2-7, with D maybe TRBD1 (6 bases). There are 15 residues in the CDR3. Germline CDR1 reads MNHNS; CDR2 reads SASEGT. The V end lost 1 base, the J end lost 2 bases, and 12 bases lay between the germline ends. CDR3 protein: CASSEVAGAPYEQYF. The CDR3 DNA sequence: TGTGCCAGCAGTGAAGTGGCAGGGGCCCCCTACGAGCAGTACTTC.

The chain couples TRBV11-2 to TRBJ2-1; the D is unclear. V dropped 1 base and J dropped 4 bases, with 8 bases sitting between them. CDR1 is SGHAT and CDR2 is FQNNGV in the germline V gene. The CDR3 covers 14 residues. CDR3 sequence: CASSLAAEYNEQFF. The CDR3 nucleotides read TGTGCCAGCAGCTTAGCCGCAGAATACAATGAGCAGTTCTTC.

CDR3 loop: CAISERDGPYEQYF. In nucleotides, the CDR3 is TGTGCCATCAGTGAGCGGGACGGTCCCTACGAGCAGTACTTC. The J gene is TRBJ2-7, the V gene TRBV10-3; either TRBD1 or TRBD2 may supply D (5 bases each). This CDR3 is built from 14 residues. V lost 2 bases to trimming and J lost 2 bases, with 10 bases between them. From germline, CDR1 is ENHRY and CDR2 SYGVKD.

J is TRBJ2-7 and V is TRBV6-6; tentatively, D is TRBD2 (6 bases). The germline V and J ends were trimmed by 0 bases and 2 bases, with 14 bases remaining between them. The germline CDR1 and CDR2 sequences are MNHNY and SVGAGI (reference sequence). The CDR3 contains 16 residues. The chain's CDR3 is CASSYSGGSNPYEQYF. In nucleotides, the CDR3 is TGTGCCAGCAGTTACTCGGGGGGATCCAACCCCTACGAGCAGTACTTC.

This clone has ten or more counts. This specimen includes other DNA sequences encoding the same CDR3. The CDR3 is CASSLGGQGFTGELFF. In DNA form, the CDR3 reads TGCGCCAGCAGCTTGGGCGGACAGGGGTTCACCGGGGAGCTGTTTTTT. The chain carries TRBV5-1 and TRBJ2-2; the match to TRBD1 covers 9 bases. The trim removed 0 bases at V and 4 bases at J, leaving 4 bases unmatched. This CDR3 has 16 amino acids. Per the germline V gene, CDR1 is SGHRS and CDR2 is YFSETQ.

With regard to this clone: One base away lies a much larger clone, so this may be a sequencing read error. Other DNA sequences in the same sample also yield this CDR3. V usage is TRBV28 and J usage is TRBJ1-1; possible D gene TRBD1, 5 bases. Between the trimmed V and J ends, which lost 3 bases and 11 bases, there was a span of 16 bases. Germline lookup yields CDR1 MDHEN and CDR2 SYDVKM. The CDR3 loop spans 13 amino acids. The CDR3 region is CASSFPGGGGAFF. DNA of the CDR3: TGTGCCAGCAGTTTCCCCGGGGGAGGAGGGGCTTTCTTT.

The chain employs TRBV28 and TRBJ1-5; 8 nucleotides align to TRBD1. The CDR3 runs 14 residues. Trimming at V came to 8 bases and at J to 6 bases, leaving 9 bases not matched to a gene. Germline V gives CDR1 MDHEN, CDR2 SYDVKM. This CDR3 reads CASFKQGGGQPQHF. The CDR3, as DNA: TGTGCCAGCTTCAAACAGGGGGGAGGTCAGCCCCAGCATTTT.

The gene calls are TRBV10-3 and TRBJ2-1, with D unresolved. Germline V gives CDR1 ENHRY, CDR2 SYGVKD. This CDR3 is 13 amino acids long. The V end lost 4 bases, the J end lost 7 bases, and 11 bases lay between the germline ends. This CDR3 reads CAISVLAGNEQFF. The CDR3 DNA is TGTGCCATCAGTGTGTTAGCTGGGAATGAGCAGTTCTTC.

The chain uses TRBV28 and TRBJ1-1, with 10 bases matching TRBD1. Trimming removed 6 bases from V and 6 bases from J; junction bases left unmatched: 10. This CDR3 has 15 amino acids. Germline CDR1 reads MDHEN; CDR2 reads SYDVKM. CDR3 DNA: TGTGCCAGCAGAAACTCGGGACAGGGGAGCCCTGAAGCTTTCTTT. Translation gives CASRNSGQGSPEAFF.

The CDR3 is CASSLTSGRYHEQYF. CDR3 nucleotide sequence: TGCGCCAGCAGCTTGACTAGCGGGAGATATCACGAGCAGTACTTC. The V and J genes are TRBV5-1 and TRBJ2-7; 11 positions match TRBD2. The germline gives CDR1 SGHRS, CDR2 YFSETQ. Losses at the gene ends were 1 base for V and 5 bases for J; bases not matched to a gene: 5. This CDR3 has 15 amino acids.

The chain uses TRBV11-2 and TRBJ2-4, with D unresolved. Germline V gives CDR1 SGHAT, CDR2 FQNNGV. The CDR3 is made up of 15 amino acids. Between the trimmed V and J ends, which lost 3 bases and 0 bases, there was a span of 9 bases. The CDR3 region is CASSFIGLAKNIQYF. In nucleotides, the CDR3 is TGTGCCAGCAGCTTTATAGGGCTAGCCAAAAACATTCAGTACTTC.

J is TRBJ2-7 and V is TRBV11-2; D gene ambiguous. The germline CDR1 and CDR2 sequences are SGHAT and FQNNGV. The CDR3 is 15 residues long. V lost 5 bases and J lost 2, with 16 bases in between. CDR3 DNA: TGTGCCAGCAGCCGCACCCTGGACGCCACCTACGAGCAGTACTTC. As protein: CASSRTLDATYEQYF.

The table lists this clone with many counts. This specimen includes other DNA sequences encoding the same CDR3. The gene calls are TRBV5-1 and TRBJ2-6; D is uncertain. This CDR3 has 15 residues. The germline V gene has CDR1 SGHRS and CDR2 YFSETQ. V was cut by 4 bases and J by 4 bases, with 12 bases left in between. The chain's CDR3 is CASSPALGGANVLTF. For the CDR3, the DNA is TGCGCCAGCAGCCCAGCCCTAGGAGGGGCCAACGTCCTGACTTTC.

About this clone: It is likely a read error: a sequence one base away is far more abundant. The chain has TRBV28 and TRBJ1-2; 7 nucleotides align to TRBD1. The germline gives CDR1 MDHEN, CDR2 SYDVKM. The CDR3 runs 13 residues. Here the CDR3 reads CASRAGGNYCYTF. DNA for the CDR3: TGTGCCAGCAGGGCAGGGGGTAACTATTGCTACACCTTC.

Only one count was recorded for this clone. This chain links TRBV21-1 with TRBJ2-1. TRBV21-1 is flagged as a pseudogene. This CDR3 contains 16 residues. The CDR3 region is CASTDNTRDSYNEQFF. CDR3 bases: TGTGCCAGCACCGATAACACCAGAGACTCCTACAATGAGCAGTTCTTC.

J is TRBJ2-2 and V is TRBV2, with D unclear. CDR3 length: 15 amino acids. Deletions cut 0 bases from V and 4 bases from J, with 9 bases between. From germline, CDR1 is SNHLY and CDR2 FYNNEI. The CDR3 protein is CASSEARPSTGELFF. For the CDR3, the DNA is TGTGCCAGCAGTGAAGCGCGACCATCCACCGGGGAGCTGTTTTTT.

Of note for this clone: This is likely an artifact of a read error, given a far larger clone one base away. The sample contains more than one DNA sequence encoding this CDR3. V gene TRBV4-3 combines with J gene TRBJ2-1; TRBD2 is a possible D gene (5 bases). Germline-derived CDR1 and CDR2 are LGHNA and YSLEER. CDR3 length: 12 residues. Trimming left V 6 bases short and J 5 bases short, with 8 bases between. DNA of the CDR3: TGCGCCAGCAGTGACGGGAACAATGAGCAGTTCTTC. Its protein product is CASSDGNNEQFF.

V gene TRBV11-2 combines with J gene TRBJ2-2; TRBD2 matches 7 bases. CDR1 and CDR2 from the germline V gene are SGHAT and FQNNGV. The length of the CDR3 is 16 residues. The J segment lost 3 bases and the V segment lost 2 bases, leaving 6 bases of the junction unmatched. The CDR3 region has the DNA TGTGCCAGCAGCTTAACGGCTAGCGGCTACACCGGGGAGCTGTTTTTT. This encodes CASSLTASGYTGELFF.

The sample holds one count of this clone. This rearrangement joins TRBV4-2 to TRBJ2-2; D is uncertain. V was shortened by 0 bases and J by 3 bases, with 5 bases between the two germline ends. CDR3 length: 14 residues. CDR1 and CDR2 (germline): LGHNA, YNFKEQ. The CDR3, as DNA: TGTGCCAGCAGCCAAGAGGCTGACACCGGGGAGCTGTTTTTT. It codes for CASSQEADTGELFF.

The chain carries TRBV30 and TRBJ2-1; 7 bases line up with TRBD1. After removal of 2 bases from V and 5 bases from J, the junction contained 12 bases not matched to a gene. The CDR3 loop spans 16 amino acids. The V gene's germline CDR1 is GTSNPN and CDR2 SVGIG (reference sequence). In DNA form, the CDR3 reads TGTGCCTGGAGTAGGGACAGCCCCTCCGGGGACAATGAGCAGTTCTTC. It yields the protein CAWSRDSPSGDNEQFF.

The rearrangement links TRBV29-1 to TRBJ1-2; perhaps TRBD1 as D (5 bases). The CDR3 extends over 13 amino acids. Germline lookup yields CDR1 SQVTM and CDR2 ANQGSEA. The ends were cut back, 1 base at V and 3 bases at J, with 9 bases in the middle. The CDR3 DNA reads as TGCAGCGTTGAAGGGGGCGCCGACTATGGCTACACCTTC. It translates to CSVEGGADYGYTF.